This T cell receptor (beta chain) was profiled in a study of cytomegalovirus exposure and HLA in healthy donors. Study conclusions and caveats: TRBV6-2, TRBV6-3 and some other V segments were excluded as indistinguishable.

In the case of this clone: Its target is unknown.

The CDR3 is 13 residues long. The germline V gene encodes CDR1 MDHEN and CDR2 SYDVKM. V was pared by 5 bases and J by 3 bases, with 9 bases between. The PCR made use of 60 Vbeta and 13 Jbeta primers. Measured with immunoSEQ multiplex PCR; TCRdb has only the in-frame clones, and not every one. The data contain 150,000 to 200,000 clones, around 82% of them singletons. The chain links TRBV28 to TRBJ2-3, with D possibly being TRBD1 (5 bases). The sequenced material came from PBMCs. The TCR originated in a woman in her thirties in good health and CMV-seropositive. CDR3 in amino acids: CASSGTGTDTQYF. The CDR3 bases are TGTGCCAGCAGTGGAACAGGTACAGATACGCAGTATTTT. The variable domain in full, with the rest retrieved from reference TRBV28 and TRBJ2-3, is DVKVTQSSRYLVKRTGEKVFLECVQDMDHENMFWYRQDPGLGLRLIYFSYDVKMKEKGDIPEGYSVSREKKERFSLILESASTNQTSMYLCASSGTGTDTQYFGPGTRLTVL.